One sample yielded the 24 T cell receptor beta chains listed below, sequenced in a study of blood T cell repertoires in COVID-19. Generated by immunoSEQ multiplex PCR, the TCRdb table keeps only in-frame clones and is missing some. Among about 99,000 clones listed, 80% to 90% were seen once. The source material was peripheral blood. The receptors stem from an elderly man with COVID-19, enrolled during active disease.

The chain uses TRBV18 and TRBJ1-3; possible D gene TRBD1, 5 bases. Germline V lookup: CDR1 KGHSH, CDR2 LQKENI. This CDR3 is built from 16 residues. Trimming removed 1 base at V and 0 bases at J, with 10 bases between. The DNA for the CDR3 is TGTGCCAGCTCACCACTGGGGGACTACTCTGGAAACACCATATATTTT. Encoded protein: CASSPLGDYSGNTIYF.

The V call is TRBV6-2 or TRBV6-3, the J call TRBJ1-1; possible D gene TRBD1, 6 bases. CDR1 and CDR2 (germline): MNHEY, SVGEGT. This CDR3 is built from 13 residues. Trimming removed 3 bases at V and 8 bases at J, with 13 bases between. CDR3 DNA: TGTGCCAGCAGTTATTCCCAGGGGCGCGAAGCTTTCTTT. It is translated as CASSYSQGREAFF.

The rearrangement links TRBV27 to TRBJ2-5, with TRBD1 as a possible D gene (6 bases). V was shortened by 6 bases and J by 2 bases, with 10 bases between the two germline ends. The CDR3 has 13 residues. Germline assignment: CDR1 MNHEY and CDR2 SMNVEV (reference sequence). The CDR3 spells CASRQGRQETQYF. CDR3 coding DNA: TGTGCCAGCAGACAGGGACGGCAAGAGACCCAGTACTTC.

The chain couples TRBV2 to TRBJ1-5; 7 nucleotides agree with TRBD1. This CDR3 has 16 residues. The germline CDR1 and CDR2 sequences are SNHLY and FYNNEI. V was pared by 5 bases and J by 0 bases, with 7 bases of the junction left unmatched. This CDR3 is CASSSQGVYSNQPQHF. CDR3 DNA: TGTGCCAGCAGTTCTCAGGGGGTTTATAGCAATCAGCCCCAGCATTTT.

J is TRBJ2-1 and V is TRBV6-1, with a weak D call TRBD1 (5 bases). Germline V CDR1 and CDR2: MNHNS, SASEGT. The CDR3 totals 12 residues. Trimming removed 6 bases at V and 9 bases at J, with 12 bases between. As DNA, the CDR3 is TGTGCCAGCAGCGCACAGGTATTTGAGCAGTTCTTC. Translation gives CASSAQVFEQFF.

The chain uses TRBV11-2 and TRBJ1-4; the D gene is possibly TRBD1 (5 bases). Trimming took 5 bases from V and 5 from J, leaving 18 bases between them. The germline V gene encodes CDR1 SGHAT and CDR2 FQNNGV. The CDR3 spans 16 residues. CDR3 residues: CASSPRAGEGNEKLFF. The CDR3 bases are TGTGCCAGCAGCCCTAGAGCGGGGGAAGGAAATGAAAAACTGTTTTTT. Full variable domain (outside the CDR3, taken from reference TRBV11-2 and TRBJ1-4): EAGVAQSPRYKIIEKRQSVAFWCNPISGHATLYWYQQILGQGPKLLIQFQNNGVVDDSQLPKDRFSAERLKGVDSTLKIQPAKLEDSAVYLCASSPRAGEGNEKLFFGSGTQLSVL.

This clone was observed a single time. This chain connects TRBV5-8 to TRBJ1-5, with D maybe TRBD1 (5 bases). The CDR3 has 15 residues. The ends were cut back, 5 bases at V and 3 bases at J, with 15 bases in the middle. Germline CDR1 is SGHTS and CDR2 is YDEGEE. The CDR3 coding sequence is TGTGCCAGCAGTCAGGGAGGGAGGGTCAATCAGCCCCAGCATTTT. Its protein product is CASSQGGRVNQPQHF.

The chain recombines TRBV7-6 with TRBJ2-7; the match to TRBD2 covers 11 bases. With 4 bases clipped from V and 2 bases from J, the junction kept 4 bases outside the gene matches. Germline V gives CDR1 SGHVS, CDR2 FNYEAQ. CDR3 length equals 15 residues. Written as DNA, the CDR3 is TGTGCCAGCAGCTCTGTAGCGGGAGGGCCCTACGAGCAGTACTTC. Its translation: CASSSVAGGPYEQYF.

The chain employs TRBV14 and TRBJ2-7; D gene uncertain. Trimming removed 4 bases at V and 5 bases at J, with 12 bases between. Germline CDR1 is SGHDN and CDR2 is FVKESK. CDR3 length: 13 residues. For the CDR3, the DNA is TGTGCCAGCAGCCCTTACCGGGTTAACGAGCAGTACTTC. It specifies CASSPYRVNEQYF.

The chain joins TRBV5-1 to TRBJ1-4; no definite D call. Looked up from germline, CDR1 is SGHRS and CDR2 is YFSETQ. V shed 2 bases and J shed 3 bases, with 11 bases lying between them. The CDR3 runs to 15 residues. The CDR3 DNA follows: TGCGCCAGCAGCTTTAAAGGGAGTGCTAATGAAAAACTGTTTTTT. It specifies CASSFKGSANEKLFF.

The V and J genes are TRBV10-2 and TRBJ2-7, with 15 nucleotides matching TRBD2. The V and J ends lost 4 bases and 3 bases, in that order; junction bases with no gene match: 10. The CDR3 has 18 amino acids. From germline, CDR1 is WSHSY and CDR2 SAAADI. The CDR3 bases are TGCGCCAGCAGTGGTCCCAGGGGACTAGCGGGAGGACTCTACGAGCAGTACTTC. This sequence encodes CASSGPRGLAGGLYEQYF.

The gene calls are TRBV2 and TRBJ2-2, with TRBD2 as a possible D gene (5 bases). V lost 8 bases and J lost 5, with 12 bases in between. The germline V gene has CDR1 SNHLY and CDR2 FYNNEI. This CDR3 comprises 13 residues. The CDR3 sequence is CASRFEGTGELFF. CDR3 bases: TGTGCCAGCCGTTTTGAGGGTACCGGGGAGCTGTTTTTT. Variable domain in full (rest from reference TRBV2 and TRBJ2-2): EPEVTQTPSHQVTQMGQEVILRCVPISNHLYFYWYRQILGQKVEFLVSFYNNEISEKSEIFDDQFSVERPDGSNFTLKIRSTKLEDSAMYFCASRFEGTGELFFGEGSRLTVL.

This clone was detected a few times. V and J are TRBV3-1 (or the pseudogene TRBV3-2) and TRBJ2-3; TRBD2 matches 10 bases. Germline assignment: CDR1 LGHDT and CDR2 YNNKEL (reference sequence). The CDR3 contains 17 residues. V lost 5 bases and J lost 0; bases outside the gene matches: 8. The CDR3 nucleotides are TGTGCCAGCAGCTCCCGCCTTAGCGGGGGGAGCACAGATACGCAGTATTTT. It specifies CASSSRLSGGSTDTQYF.

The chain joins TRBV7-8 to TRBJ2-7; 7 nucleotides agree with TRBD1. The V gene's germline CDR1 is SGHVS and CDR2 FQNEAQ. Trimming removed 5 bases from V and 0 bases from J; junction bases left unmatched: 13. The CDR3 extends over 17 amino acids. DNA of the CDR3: TGTGCCAGCAGCGTGGGACAGAGGTGGGAATACTCCTACGAGCAGTACTTC. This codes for CASSVGQRWEYSYEQYF.

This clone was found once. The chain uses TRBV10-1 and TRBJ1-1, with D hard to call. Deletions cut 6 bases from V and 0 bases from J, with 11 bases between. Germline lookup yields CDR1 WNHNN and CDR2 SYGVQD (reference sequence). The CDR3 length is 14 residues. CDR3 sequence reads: CASSDPGVNTEAFF. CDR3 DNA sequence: TGCGCCAGCAGCGACCCCGGGGTGAACACTGAAGCTTTCTTT.

The CDR3 region is CASSIRMSNTEAFF. CDR3 bases: TGTGCCAGTAGTATCAGGATGTCGAACACTGAAGCTTTCTTT. The rearrangement uses TRBV19 and TRBJ1-1; no firm D call. This CDR3 comprises 14 residues. Germline-derived CDR1 and CDR2 are LNHDA and SQIVND (reference sequence). Trimming left V 3 bases short and J 1 base short, with 9 bases between.

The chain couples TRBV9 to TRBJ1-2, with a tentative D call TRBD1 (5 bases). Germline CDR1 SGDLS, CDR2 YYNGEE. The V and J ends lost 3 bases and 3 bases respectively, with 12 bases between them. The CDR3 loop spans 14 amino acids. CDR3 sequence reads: CASSAAQGYYGYTF. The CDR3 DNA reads TGTGCCAGCAGCGCAGCTCAGGGATACTATGGCTACACCTTC.

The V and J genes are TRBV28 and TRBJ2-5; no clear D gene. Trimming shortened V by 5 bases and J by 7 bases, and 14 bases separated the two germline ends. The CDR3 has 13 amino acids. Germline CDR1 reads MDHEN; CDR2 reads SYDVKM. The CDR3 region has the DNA TGTGCCAGCAGTCCACCTAACCCCACGACCCAGTACTTC. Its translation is CASSPPNPTTQYF. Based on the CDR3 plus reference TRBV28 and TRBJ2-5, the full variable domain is DVKVTQSSRYLVKRTGEKVFLECVQDMDHENMFWYRQDPGLGLRLIYFSYDVKMKEKGDIPEGYSVSREKKERFSLILESASTNQTSMYLCASSPPNPTTQYFGPGTRLLVL.

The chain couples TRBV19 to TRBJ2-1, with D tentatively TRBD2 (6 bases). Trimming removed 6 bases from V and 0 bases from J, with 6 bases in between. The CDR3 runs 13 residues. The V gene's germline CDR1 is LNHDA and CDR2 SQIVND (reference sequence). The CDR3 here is CASSGSSYNEQFF. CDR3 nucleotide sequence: TGTGCCAGTAGCGGGAGCTCCTACAATGAGCAGTTCTTC.

The CDR3 region is CASSQTSASYEQYF. CDR3 DNA: TGTGCCAGCAGCCAAACTAGCGCCTCCTACGAGCAGTACTTC. The chain links TRBV3-1 (or the pseudogene TRBV3-2) to TRBJ2-7, with 7 bases that match TRBD2. CDR3 length equals 14 residues. With V trimmed by 2 bases and J by 0 bases, 1 base remained unmatched. Germline V gives CDR1 LGHDT, CDR2 YNNKEL (reference sequence).

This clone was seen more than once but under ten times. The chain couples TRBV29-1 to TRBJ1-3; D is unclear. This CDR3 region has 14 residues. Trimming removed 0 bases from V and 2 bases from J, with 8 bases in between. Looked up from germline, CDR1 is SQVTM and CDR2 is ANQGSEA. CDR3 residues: CSVEDRLTGNTIYF. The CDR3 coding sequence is TGCAGCGTTGAAGACCGACTGACTGGAAACACCATATATTTT.

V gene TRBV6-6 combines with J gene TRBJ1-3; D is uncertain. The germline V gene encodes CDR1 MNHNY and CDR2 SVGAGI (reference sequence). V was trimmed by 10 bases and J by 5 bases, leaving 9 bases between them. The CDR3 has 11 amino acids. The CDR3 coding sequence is TGTGCCACCGCGGCTAGAAACACCATATATTTT. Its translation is CATAARNTIYF.

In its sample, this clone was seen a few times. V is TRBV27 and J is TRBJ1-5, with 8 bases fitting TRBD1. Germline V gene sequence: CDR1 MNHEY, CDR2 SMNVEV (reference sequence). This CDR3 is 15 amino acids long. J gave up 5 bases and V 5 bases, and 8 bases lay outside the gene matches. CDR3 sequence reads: CASSPDREWDQPQHF. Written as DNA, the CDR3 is TGTGCCAGCAGTCCGGACAGGGAATGGGATCAGCCCCAGCATTTT.

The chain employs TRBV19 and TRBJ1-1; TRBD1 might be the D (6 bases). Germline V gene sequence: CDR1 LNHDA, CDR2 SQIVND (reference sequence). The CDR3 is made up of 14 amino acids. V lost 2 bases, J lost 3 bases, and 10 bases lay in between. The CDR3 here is CASSIMGAYTEAFF. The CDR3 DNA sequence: TGTGCCAGTAGTATAATGGGGGCCTACACTGAAGCTTTCTTT.